The clone carrying this T cell receptor (beta chain) occurred many times. Its target is unknown. This sample was taken from a study of T-cell memory formation after mild COVID-19. Findings and caveats of the study: Memory sampled before infection contained some responding clones, suggesting cross-reactive memory joined.

Germline V CDR1 and CDR2: SGHRS, YFSETQ. V shed 7 bases and J 8 bases; nucleotides not matched to a gene: 8. This CDR3 region has 14 residues. TCR alpha and TCR beta cDNA libraries carrying sample barcodes and UMIs were produced by 5'RACE using constant-segment primers. TCRdb redid the calling of the 5' RACE reads with MiXCR, one entry per CDR3 protein. The data contain over 250,000 distinct CDR3 sequences, 15% of them singletons. This TCR was recovered from a man in his late teens or twenties who had mild COVID-19 (a few samples of this study predate the infection). Cell type and time point are not known. The gene calls are TRBV5-1 and TRBJ2-1, with 11 nucleotides matching TRBD1. Sequencing used PBMCs or a T cell subset sorted from them (not recorded which). The CDR3 sequence: CASSPGTGGDEQFF. The CDR3 nucleotides read TGCGCCAGCTCGCCCGGGACAGGGGGGGATGAGCAGTTCTTC.